This record concerns one T cell receptor beta chain sequence. The CDR3 runs 14 residues. The V end was cut by 3 bases, the J end by 3 bases, with 9 bases between. The germline CDR1 and CDR2 sequences are LNHDA and SQIVND (reference sequence). The sample comes from a study of blood T cell repertoires in COVID-19. Study at large: PBMCs, B-cell-depleted T cells, or T cells were the source of the cDNA or gDNA that made up the material.

In the study's own analysis: Reference gene primer amplification gave nucleated cell count estimates. Assay used: immunoSEQ multiplex PCR; TCRdb lists only in-frame clones, some missing. The V and J calls and clone size are taken from that table; D and trimming were inferred from the DNA. The sample carries some 100,000 clones, 81% recorded once. The material sequenced was peripheral blood. This receptor was obtained from a man older than 75 with active or convalescent COVID-19. The chain is built from TRBV19 and TRBJ1-5; D is possibly TRBD1 (5 bases). CDR3 in amino acids: CASSILGVNQPQHF. The CDR3 DNA is TGTGCCAGTAGTATTCTAGGGGTCAATCAGCCCCAGCATTTT.